The next 25 T cell receptor beta chains were all read from a single sample in a study of Ad26.COV2.S vaccination and SARS-CoV-2 variants (dated by TCRdb to about 2021). The library was prepared using the immunoSEQ multiplex PCR assay. Entries here come from immuneACCESS through TCRdb and include only in-frame sequences with V and J called. Some clones fail to appear in such tables; in the studies checked, an unresolved V gene covers under half of the shortfall, and the cause of the remainder is unknown. The sample table holds roughly 380,000 clones, of which 90% to 95% were seen once. Clones ranked in the top ten supply under 5% of the sample. The sample's time point, from its label and the paper: individuals recovered from natural SARS-CoV-2 infection. The sequenced sample was peripheral blood, obtained after recovery from COVID-19. The origin of the receptors is a human donor who had recovered from COVID-19.

Only one count was recorded for this clone. The chain is built from TRBV19 and TRBJ1-6; possible D gene TRBD1, 5 bases. This CDR3 comprises 18 residues. The V gene's germline CDR1 is LNHDA and CDR2 SQIVND (reference sequence). The V end was cut by 9 bases, the J end by 7 bases, with 28 bases between. CDR3 DNA: TGTGCCAGCACCAACCCCCGGCTTCATGAAGGGGAAAATTCACCCCTCCACTTT. This gives the protein CASTNPRLHEGENSPLHF.

This chain joins TRBV6-8 and TRBJ2-2; 7 bases match TRBD2. CDR3 size: 16 residues. The germline gives CDR1 MNHGY, CDR2 SAAAGT. Trimming cost V 5 bases and J 2 bases; bases outside gene matches: 8. The CDR3 loop reads CASSGGGFLNTGELFF. The CDR3 region has the DNA TGTGCCAGCAGTGGGGGGGGATTTCTAAACACCGGGGAGCTGTTTTTT.

The gene calls are TRBV29-1 and TRBJ1-1, with 7 bases fitting TRBD1. CDR1 and CDR2 (germline): SQVTM, ANQGSEA. The CDR3 consists of 13 residues. Trimming cost V 7 bases and J 4 bases; bases outside gene matches: 9. The DNA for the CDR3 is TGCAGCGCCCAACAGGGGTATAGCACTGAAGCTTTCTTT. Amino acids: CSAQQGYSTEAFF. Using reference TRBV29-1 and TRBJ1-1 for the parts outside the CDR3, the full variable domain is SAVISQKPSRDICQRGTSLTIQCQVDSQVTMMFWYRQQPGQSLTLIATANQGSEATYESGFVIDKFPISRPNLTFSTLTVSNMSPEDSSIYLCSAQQGYSTEAFFGQGTRLTVV.

The chain is built from TRBV12-5 and TRBJ2-1, with 7 bases that match TRBD1. Germline V gene data show CDR1 as LGHNT and CDR2 as FRNRAP. Unmatched junction bases numbered 9, after V lost 5 bases and J lost 8 bases. This CDR3 region has 14 residues. The CDR3: CASGPPGTADEQFF. The CDR3 DNA follows: TGTGCTAGTGGTCCCCCGGGGACAGCCGATGAGCAGTTCTTC. Supplemented by reference TRBV12-5 and TRBJ2-1, the full variable domain reads DARVTQTPRHKVTEMGQEVTMRCQPILGHNTVFWYRQTMMQGLELLAYFRNRAPLDDSGMPKDRFSAEMPDATLATLKIQPSEPRDSAVYFCASGPPGTADEQFFGPGTRLTVL.

This clone was recorded only once. The rearrangement links TRBV6-1 to TRBJ1-5; D gene uncertain. Per germline, CDR1 MNHNS and CDR2 SASEGT. Trimming left V 1 base short and J 4 bases short, with 8 bases between. This CDR3 is 14 amino acids long. The CDR3 protein is CASSEGGPNQPQHF. CDR3 coding DNA: TGTGCCAGCAGTGAAGGAGGACCGAATCAGCCCCAGCATTTT.

The rearrangement joins TRBV7-2 to TRBJ2-7, with 10 positions matching TRBD1. V lost 5 bases to trimming and J lost 3 bases; unmatched junction nucleotides: 7. The CDR3 runs 15 residues. Germline assignment: CDR1 SGHTA and CDR2 FQGNSA. CDR3 in amino acids: CASSADRGRIYEQYF. The DNA for the CDR3 is TGTGCCAGCAGCGCCGACAGGGGGCGTATCTACGAGCAGTACTTC.

This rearrangement joins TRBV7-9 to TRBJ1-3; tentative D call: TRBD1 (5 bases). The V end lost 6 bases, the J end lost 5 bases, and 20 bases lay between the germline ends. Germline values: CDR1 SEHNR, CDR2 FQNEAQ (reference sequence). The CDR3 is made up of 16 amino acids. The CDR3 nucleotides are TGTGCCAGCAGGCAAACCCCAGGGTCTAGTAGAAACACCATATATTTT. It specifies CASRQTPGSSRNTIYF.

V and J are TRBV29-1 and TRBJ2-1, with D possibly matching TRBD2 (6 bases). The CDR3 extends over 13 amino acids. Germline CDR1 is SQVTM and CDR2 is ANQGSEA. The V end was cut by 3 bases, the J end by 0 bases, with 6 bases between. CDR3 protein: CSVEEGSYNEQFF. The CDR3 DNA follows: TGCAGCGTTGAGGAGGGCTCCTACAATGAGCAGTTCTTC.

V usage is TRBV5-4 and J usage is TRBJ2-4; 8 bases match TRBD1. The junction had 8 bases not matched to a gene; V was cut back by 0 bases and J by 6 bases. The V gene's germline CDR1 is SGHNT and CDR2 YYREEE (reference sequence). This CDR3 comprises 16 residues. The CDR3: CASSLGGTGSGNIQYF. CDR3 DNA sequence: TGTGCCAGCAGCTTGGGTGGGACAGGTTCGGGAAACATTCAGTACTTC.

V gene TRBV28 combines with J gene TRBJ2-1, with 8 nucleotides matching TRBD2. From germline, CDR1 is MDHEN and CDR2 SYDVKM. There are 14 residues in the CDR3. With 5 bases clipped from V and 8 bases from J, the junction kept 8 bases outside the gene matches. This CDR3 is CASSRSGVSDEQFF. The DNA for the CDR3 is TGTGCCAGCAGTCGTAGCGGGGTATCCGATGAGCAGTTCTTC.

The genes are TRBV11-3 and TRBJ2-1, with 7 bases that match TRBD1. Trimming cost V 6 bases and J 4 bases; bases outside gene matches: 15. CDR3 length: 17 residues. The germline gives CDR1 SGHNT, CDR2 YENEEA. The CDR3 sequence is CASSSTQPRGKYNEQFF. In nucleotides, the CDR3 is TGTGCCAGCAGTTCAACCCAGCCCAGGGGGAAATACAATGAGCAGTTCTTC.

The chain combines TRBV13 with TRBJ2-2; the match to TRBD1 covers 9 bases. The length of the CDR3 is 16 residues. J gave up 6 bases and V 3 bases, and 8 bases lay outside the gene matches. In germline, CDR1 is PRHDT, CDR2 FYEKMQ (reference sequence). CDR3 amino acids: CASSFPGQGPAGELFF. Here the CDR3 DNA reads TGTGCCAGCAGCTTCCCGGGACAGGGACCCGCCGGGGAGCTGTTTTTT.

This clone was seen more than once but under ten times. The V gene is TRBV6-2 or TRBV6-3, the J gene TRBJ1-4; a weak D match, TRBD1 (5 bases). The CDR3 runs to 12 residues. Germline V gene lookup returns CDR1 MNHEY and CDR2 SVGEGT. V lost 5 bases and J lost 14, with 15 bases in between. The CDR3, as DNA: TGTGCCAGCAGTCCGCTTGGGGGAATCCTGTTTTTT. Translating it yields CASSPLGGILFF.

The chain recombines TRBV5-4 with TRBJ1-2; D unclear. Germline V lookup: CDR1 SGHNT, CDR2 YYREEE (reference sequence). V was clipped by 4 bases and J by 3 bases, with 13 bases between them. This CDR3 has 14 amino acids. Here the CDR3 reads CASSPNREHYGYTF. CDR3 DNA: TGTGCCAGCAGCCCCAATCGGGAGCACTATGGCTACACCTTC.

The chain carries TRBV2 and TRBJ2-5; TRBD2 aligns across 9 bases. The trim removed 5 bases at V and 4 bases at J, leaving 5 bases unmatched. From germline, CDR1 is SNHLY and CDR2 FYNNEI. This CDR3 has 14 residues. CDR3 loop: CASSTGLAGETQYF. The CDR3, as DNA: TGTGCCAGCAGTACGGGACTAGCCGGAGAGACCCAGTACTTC.

V gene TRBV7-9 combines with J gene TRBJ2-2; no firm D call. Trimming took 7 bases from V and 7 from J, leaving 22 bases between them. The CDR3 has 16 residues. In germline, CDR1 is SEHNR, CDR2 FQNEAQ (reference sequence). The CDR3: CASIPSGPHEVGELFF. The CDR3 region has the DNA TGTGCCAGCATCCCCTCGGGCCCTCACGAGGTCGGGGAGCTGTTTTTT.

V is TRBV19 and J is TRBJ1-5; D is unclear. The CDR3 totals 15 residues. V was trimmed by 5 bases and J by 1 base, leaving 12 bases between them. Germline loops: CDR1 LNHDA, CDR2 SQIVND (reference sequence). The CDR3, as DNA: TGTGCCAGTAGTCGCCGAGGGTCGAGCAATCAGCCCCAGCATTTT. Protein product: CASSRRGSSNQPQHF.

This chain connects TRBV10-3 to TRBJ1-1; D is undetermined. There are 14 residues in the CDR3. Germline V gene sequence: CDR1 ENHRY, CDR2 SYGVKD. V was clipped by 5 bases and J by 4 bases, with 14 bases between them. The CDR3 region is CAISPDPPGTEAFF. The CDR3 DNA reads as TGTGCCATCAGTCCCGATCCCCCGGGCACTGAAGCTTTCTTT.

This clone was picked up one time. The rearrangement uses TRBV4-1 and TRBJ2-1, with TRBD2 matching over 10 bases. CDR3 length: 16 residues. The V gene end was trimmed by 0 bases and the J gene end by 4 bases; junction bases not matched to a gene: 3. Germline CDR1 MGHRA, CDR2 YSYEKL. In DNA, the CDR3 is TGCGCCAGCAGCCAAGAGGCTAGCGGGGGTTACAATGAGCAGTTCTTC. Its translation is CASSQEASGGYNEQFF.

The CDR3 DNA reads as TGTGCCAGCAGCGGACGGACACGGGTTGGGGCAGACACAGCTACAGATACGCAGTATTTT. Its translation: CASSGRTRVGADTATDTQYF. The rearrangement uses TRBV9 and TRBJ2-3; perhaps TRBD1 as D (5 bases). The CDR3 has 20 amino acids. Between the trimmed V and J ends, which lost 3 bases and 3 bases, there was a span of 29 bases. Germline lookup yields CDR1 SGDLS and CDR2 YYNGEE.

This clone was seen a few times. The CDR3 sequence: CASSSHRNQPQHF. Written as DNA, the CDR3 is TGTGCCAGTAGTAGTCATCGCAATCAGCCCCAGCATTTT. The chain is built from TRBV19 and TRBJ1-5; D call uncertain. Germline loops: CDR1 LNHDA, CDR2 SQIVND (reference sequence). This CDR3 region has 13 residues. The V gene lost 4 bases and the J gene lost 2 bases, with 6 bases spanning the gap. Based on the CDR3 plus reference TRBV19 and TRBJ1-5, the full variable domain is DGGITQSPKYLFRKEGQNVTLSCEQNLNHDAMYWYRQDPGQGLRLIYYSQIVNDFQKGDIAEGYSVSREKKESFPLTVTSAQKNPTAFYLCASSSHRNQPQHFGDGTRLSIL.

This chain joins TRBV4-3 and TRBJ1-2; D ambiguous. Germline V lookup: CDR1 LGHNA, CDR2 YSLEER. CDR3 size: 15 residues. V lost 0 bases to trimming and J lost 4 bases, with 12 bases between them. The CDR3 nucleotides are TGCGCCAGCAGCCAAGATGTCGGCGGATTCTATGGCTACACCTTC. As protein: CASSQDVGGFYGYTF.

The chain combines TRBV12-5 with TRBJ1-1; no clear D gene. CDR1 LGHNT and CDR2 FRNRAP come from the germline V gene. This CDR3 comprises 12 residues. Trimming removed 1 base from V and 3 bases from J, with 3 bases in between. Written as DNA, the CDR3 is TGTGCTAGTGGTTTGGATTACACTGAAGCTTTCTTT. This codes for CASGLDYTEAFF.

The rearrangement uses TRBV15 and TRBJ1-3; the D is unclear. Per germline, CDR1 LNHNV and CDR2 YYDKDF (reference sequence). Trimming cost V 1 base and J 2 bases, with 6 bases left between them. This CDR3 comprises 14 residues. This CDR3 reads CATSRVVTGNTIYF. The CDR3 DNA reads as TGTGCCACCAGCAGAGTGGTGACTGGAAACACCATATATTTT.

The chain joins TRBV7-9 to TRBJ1-2; the D is unclear. This CDR3 has 13 residues. Germline V CDR1 and CDR2: SEHNR, FQNEAQ (reference sequence). The V gene lost 5 bases and the J gene lost 2 bases, with 9 bases spanning the gap. The CDR3 loop reads CASSLRHNYGYTF. In DNA form, the CDR3 reads TGTGCCAGCAGCCTACGACACAACTATGGCTACACCTTC.